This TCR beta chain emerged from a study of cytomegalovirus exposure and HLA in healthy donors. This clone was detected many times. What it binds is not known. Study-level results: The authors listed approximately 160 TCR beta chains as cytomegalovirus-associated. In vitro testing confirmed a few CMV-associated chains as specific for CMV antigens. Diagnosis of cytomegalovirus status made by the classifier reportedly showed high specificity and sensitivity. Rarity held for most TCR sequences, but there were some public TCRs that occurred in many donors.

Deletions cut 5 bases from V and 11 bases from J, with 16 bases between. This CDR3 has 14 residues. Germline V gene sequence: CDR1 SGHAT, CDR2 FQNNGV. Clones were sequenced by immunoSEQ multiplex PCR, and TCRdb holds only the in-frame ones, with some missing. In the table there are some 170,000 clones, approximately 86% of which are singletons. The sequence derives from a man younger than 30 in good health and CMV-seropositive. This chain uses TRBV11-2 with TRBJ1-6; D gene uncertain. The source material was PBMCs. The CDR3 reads CASSPGRIKAPLHF. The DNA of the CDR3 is TGTGCCAGCAGCCCCGGGAGGATTAAGGCACCCCTCCACTTT.